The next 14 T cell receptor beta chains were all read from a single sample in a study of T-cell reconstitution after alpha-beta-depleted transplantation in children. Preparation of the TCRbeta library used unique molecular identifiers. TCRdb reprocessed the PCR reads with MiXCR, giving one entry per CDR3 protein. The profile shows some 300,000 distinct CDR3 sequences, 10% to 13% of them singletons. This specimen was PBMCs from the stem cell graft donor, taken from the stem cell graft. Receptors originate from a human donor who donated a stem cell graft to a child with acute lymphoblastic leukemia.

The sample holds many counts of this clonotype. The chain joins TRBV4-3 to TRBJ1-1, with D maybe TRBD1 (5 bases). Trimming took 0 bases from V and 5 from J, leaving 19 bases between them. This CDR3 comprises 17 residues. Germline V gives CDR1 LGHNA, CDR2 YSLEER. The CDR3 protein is CASSQEGGPTWGTEAFF. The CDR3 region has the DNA TGCGCCAGCAGCCAAGAAGGAGGCCCTACCTGGGGGACTGAAGCTTTCTTT.

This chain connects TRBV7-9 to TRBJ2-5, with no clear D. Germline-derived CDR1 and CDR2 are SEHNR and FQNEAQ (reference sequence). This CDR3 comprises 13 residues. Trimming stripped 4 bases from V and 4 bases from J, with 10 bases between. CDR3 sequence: CASSYRTRETQYF. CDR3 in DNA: TGTGCCAGCAGCTATAGGACCCGAGAGACCCAGTACTTC.

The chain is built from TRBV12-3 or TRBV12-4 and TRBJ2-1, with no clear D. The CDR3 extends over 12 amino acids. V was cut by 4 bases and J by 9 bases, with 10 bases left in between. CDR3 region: CASSWGRSEQFF. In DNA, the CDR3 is TGTGCCAGCAGTTGGGGTAGGAGTGAGCAGTTCTTC.

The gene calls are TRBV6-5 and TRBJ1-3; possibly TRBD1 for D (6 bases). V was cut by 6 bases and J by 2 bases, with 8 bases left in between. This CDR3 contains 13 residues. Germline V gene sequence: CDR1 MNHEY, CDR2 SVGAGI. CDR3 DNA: TGTGCCAGCAGACAGGGACCTGGAAACACCATATATTTT. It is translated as CASRQGPGNTIYF.

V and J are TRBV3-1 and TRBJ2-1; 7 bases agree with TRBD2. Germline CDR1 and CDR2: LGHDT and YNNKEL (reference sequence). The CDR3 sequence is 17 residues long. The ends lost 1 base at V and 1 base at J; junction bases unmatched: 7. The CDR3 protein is CASSQVRGRGSYNEQFF. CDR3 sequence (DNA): TGTGCCAGCAGCCAAGTACGAGGGCGGGGGTCCTACAATGAGCAGTTCTTC.

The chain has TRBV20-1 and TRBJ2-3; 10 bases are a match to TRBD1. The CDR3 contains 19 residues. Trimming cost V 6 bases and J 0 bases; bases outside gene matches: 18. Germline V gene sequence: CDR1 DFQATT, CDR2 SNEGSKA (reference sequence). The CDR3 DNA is TGCAGTGCAGATCGACAGGGGGCTTACACACGTACTAGCACAGATACGCAGTATTTT. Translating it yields CSADRQGAYTRTSTDTQYF.

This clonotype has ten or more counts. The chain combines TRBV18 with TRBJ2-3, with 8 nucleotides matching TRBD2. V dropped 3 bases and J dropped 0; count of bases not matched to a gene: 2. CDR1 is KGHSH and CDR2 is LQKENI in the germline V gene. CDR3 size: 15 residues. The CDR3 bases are TGTGCCAGCTCACCGGTAGCGGGGAGCACAGATACGCAGTATTTT. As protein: CASSPVAGSTDTQYF.

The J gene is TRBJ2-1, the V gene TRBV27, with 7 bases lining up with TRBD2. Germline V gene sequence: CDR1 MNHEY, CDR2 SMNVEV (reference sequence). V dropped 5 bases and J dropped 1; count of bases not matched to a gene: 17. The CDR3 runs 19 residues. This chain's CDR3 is CASSPPFQRDGPSYNEQFF. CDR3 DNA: TGTGCCAGCAGTCCCCCCTTTCAGCGGGACGGACCATCCTACAATGAGCAGTTCTTC.

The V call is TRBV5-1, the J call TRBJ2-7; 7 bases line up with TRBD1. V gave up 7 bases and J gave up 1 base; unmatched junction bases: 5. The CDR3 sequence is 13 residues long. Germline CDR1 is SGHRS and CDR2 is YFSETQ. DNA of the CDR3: TGCGCCAGCGGCGACAGGGATTCCTACGAGCAGTACTTC. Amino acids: CASGDRDSYEQYF.

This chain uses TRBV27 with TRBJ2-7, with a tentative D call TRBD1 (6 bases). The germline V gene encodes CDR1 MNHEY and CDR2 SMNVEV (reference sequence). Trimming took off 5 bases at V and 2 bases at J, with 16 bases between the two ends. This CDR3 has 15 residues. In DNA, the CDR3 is TGTGCCAGCAGTCTAGCAGGGGACGGTCCCTACGAGCAGTACTTC. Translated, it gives CASSLAGDGPYEQYF.

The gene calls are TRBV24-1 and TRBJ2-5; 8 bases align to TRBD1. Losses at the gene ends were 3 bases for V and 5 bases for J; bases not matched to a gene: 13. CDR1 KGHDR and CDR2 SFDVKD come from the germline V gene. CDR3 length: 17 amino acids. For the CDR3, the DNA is TGTGCCACCAGTGATGCCGGGACAGGTGTTTATAGGGAGACCCAGTACTTC. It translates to CATSDAGTGVYRETQYF.

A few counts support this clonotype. In DNA form, the CDR3 reads TGCGCCAGCAGCGGGACAGCCACTGAAGCTTTCTTT. Translated: CASSGTATEAFF. V usage is TRBV5-1 and J usage is TRBJ1-1, with 7 bases aligning to TRBD1. Germline V CDR1 and CDR2: SGHRS, YFSETQ. V lost 4 bases, J lost 4 bases, and 1 base stayed unmatched. The CDR3 contains 12 residues.

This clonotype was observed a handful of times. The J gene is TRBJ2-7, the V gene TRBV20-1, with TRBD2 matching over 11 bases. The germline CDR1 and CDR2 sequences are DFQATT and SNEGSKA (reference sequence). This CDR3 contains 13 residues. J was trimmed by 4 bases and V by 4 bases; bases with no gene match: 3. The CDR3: CSAMGLAVYEQYF. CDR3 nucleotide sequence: TGCAGTGCTATGGGACTAGCGGTATACGAGCAGTACTTC.

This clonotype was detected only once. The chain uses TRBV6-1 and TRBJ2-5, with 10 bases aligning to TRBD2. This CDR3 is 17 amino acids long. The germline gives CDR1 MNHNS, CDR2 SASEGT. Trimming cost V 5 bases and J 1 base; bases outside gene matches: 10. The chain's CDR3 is CASSQGLAVTLQETQYF. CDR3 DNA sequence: TGTGCCAGCAGTCAAGGACTAGCGGTGACGCTCCAAGAGACCCAGTACTTC.